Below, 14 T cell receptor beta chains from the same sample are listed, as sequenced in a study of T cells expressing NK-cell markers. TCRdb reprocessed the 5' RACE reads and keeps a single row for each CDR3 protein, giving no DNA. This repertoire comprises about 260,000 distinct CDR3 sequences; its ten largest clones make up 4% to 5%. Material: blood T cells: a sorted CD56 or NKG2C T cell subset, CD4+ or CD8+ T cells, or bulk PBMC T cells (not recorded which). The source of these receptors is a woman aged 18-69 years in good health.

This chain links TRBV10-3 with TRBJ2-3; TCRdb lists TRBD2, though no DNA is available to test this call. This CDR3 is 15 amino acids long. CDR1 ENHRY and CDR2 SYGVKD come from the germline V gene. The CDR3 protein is CAISGAGPSTDTQYF.

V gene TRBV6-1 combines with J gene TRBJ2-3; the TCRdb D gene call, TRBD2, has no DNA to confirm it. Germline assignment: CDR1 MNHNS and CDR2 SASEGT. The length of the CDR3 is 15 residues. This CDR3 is CASTQGASPTDTQYF.

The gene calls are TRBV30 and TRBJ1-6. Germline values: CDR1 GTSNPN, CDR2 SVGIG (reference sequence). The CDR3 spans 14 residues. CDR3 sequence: CAWSVQGERSPLHF.

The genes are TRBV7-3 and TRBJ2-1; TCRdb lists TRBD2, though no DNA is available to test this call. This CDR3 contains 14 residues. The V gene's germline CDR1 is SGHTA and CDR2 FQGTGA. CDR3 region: CASSRGTQPNEQFF. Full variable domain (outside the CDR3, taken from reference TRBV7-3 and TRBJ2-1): GAGVSQTPSNKVTEKGKYVELRCDPISGHTALYWYRQSLGQGPEFLIYFQGTGAADDSGLPNDRFFAVRPEGSVSTLKIQRTERGDSAVYLCASSRGTQPNEQFFGPGTRLTVL.

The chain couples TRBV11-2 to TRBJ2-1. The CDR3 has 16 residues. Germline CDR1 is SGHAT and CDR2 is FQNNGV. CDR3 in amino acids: CASSRRTNSYYNEQFF.

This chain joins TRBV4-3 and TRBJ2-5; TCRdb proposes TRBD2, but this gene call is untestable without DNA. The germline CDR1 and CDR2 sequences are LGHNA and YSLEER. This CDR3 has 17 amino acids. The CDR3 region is CASSQEEAEDLKETQYF.

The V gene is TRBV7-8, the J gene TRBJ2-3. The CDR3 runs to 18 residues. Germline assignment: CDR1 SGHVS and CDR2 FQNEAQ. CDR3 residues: CASSPKGIDKYSTDTQYF.

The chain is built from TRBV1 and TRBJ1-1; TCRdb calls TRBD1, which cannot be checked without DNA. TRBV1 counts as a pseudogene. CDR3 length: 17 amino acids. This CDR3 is CTSSQGGLDGGNTEAFF.

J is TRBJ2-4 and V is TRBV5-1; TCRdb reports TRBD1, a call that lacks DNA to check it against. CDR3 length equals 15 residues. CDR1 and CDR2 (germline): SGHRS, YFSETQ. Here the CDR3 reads CASSQDRLAKNIQYF. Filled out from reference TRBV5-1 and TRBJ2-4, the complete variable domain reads KAGVTQTPRYLIKTRGQQVTLSCSPISGHRSVSWYQQTPGQGLQFLFEYFSETQRNKGNFPGRFSGRQFSNSRSEMNVSTLELGDSALYLCASSQDRLAKNIQYFGAGTRLSVL.

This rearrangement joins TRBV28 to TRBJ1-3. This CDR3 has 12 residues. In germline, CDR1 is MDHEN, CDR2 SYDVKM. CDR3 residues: CASRETGNTIYF.

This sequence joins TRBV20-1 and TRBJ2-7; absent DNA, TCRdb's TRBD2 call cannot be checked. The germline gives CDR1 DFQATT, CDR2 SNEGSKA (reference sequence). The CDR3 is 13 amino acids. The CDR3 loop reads CSAEGTTSYEQYF.

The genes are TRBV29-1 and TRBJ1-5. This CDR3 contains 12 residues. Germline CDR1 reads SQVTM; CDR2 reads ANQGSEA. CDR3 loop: CSVGRENQPQHF.

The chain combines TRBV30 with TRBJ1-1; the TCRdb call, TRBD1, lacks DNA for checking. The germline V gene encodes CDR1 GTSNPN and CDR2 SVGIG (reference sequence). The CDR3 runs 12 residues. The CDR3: CAWNRRNTEAFF.

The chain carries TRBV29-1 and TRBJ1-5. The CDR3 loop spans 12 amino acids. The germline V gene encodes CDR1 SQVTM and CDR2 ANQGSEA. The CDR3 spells CSVAFLNQPQHF.